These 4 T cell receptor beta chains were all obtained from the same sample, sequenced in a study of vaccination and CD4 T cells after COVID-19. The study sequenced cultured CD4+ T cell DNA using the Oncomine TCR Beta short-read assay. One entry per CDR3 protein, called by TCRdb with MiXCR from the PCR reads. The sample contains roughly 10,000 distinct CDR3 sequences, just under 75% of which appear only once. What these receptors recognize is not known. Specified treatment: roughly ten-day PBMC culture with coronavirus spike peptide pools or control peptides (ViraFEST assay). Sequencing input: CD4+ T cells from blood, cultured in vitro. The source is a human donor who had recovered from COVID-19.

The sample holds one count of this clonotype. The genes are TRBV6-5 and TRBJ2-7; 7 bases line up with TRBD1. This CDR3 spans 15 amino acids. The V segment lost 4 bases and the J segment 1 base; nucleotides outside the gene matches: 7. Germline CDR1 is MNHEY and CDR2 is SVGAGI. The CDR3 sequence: CASSSRQGNSYEQYF. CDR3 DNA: TGTGCCAGCAGTTCCAGACAGGGTAATTCCTACGAGCAGTACTTC.

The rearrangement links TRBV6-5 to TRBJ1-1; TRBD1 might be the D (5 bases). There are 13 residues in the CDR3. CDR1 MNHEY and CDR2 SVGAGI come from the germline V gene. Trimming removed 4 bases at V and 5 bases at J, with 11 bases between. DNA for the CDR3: TGTGCCAGCAGTTGGGGGGGTCAGACTGAAGCTTTCTTT. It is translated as CASSWGGQTEAFF.

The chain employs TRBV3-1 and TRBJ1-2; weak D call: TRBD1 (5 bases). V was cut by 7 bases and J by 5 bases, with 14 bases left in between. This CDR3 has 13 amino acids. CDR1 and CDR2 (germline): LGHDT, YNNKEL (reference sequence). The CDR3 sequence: CASTGALSYGYTF. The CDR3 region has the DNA TGTGCCAGCACCGGGGCCCTCTCGTATGGCTACACCTTC.

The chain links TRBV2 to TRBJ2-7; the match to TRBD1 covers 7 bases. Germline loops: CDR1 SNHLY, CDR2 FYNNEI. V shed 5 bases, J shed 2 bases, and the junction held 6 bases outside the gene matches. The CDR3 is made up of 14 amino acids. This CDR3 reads CASSLGTETYEQYF. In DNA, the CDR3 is TGTGCCAGCAGTCTCGGGACAGAGACCTACGAGCAGTACTTC. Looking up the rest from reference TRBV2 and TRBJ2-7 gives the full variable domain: EPEVTQTPSHQVTQMGQEVILRCVPISNHLYFYWYRQILGQKVEFLVSFYNNEISEKSEIFDDQFSVERPDGSNFTLKIRSTKLEDSAMYFCASSLGTETYEQYFGPGTRLTVT.